A single sample is the source of the 15 T cell receptor beta chains below, sequenced in a study of radiation and T cells in renal cell carcinoma. Sequenced by immunoSEQ multiplex PCR; TCRdb stores in-frame clones only, minus some. The data show 150,000 or so clones, with around four fifths seen just once and roughly 23% held by the top ten. Time point meaning: baseline pretreatment blood. Regarding treatment: 15 Gy SBRT to primary tumor, nephrectomy 4 weeks later. This specimen was blood, taken from a patient whose treatment included radiotherapy and nephrectomy. The source is a woman aged 50 to 60 with renal cell carcinoma.

The genes are TRBV2 and TRBJ2-2; D unclear. V lost 3 bases and J 3 bases, leaving 8 bases between the germline ends. CDR1 and CDR2 from the germline V gene are SNHLY and FYNNEI. The CDR3 is 14 residues long. CDR3 region: CASSEVEHTGELFF. The DNA for the CDR3 is TGTGCCAGCAGTGAGGTAGAGCACACCGGGGAGCTGTTTTTT.

The chain combines TRBV2 with TRBJ2-1; perhaps TRBD2 as D (5 bases). The CDR3 contains 15 residues. In germline, CDR1 is SNHLY, CDR2 FYNNEI. V was clipped by 4 bases and J by 5 bases, with 15 bases between them. The CDR3 coding sequence is TGTGCCAGCAGTGGGGCCGGGATGGTCCACAATGAGCAGTTCTTC. Its protein is CASSGAGMVHNEQFF. The full variable domain, with the rest looked up from reference TRBV2 and TRBJ2-1, is EPEVTQTPSHQVTQMGQEVILRCVPISNHLYFYWYRQILGQKVEFLVSFYNNEISEKSEIFDDQFSVERPDGSNFTLKIRSTKLEDSAMYFCASSGAGMVHNEQFFGPGTRLTVL.

This chain uses TRBV5-6 with TRBJ2-1; D remains ambiguous. Germline-derived CDR1 and CDR2 are SGHDT and YYEEEE. The CDR3 totals 11 residues. V was cut by 1 base and J by 15 bases, with 11 bases left in between. CDR3 nucleotides: TGTGCCAGCAGCTTGAGGGTTAGATTGTTCTTC. Its protein product is CASSLRVRLFF.

The rearrangement links TRBV7-2 to TRBJ1-2; D unclear. There are 14 residues in the CDR3. Per germline, CDR1 SGHTA and CDR2 FQGNSA. The V and J ends lost 3 bases and 4 bases respectively, with 12 bases between them. CDR3 coding DNA: TGTGCCAGCAGCTTCACTACTTCAGCCTATGGCTACACCTTC. Amino acid sequence: CASSFTTSAYGYTF.

The V and J genes are TRBV15 and TRBJ2-5; possible D gene TRBD1, 5 bases. Germline assignment: CDR1 LNHNV and CDR2 YYDKDF (reference sequence). Trimming pared 0 bases from V and 5 bases from J, leaving 10 bases between. The CDR3 spans 14 residues. CDR3 nucleotides: TGTGCCACCAGCAGAGATGCAGGGCGCGAGACCCAGTACTTC. It encodes CATSRDAGRETQYF.

This clone was seen just once. J is TRBJ1-4 and V is TRBV6-1; no reliable D call. Germline-derived CDR1 and CDR2 are MNHNS and SASEGT. V lost 0 bases and J 1 base, leaving 0 bases between the germline ends. CDR3 length: 13 residues. CDR3 nucleotides: TGTGCCAGCAGTGAAGCAACTAATGAAAAACTGTTTTTT. This translates into CASSEATNEKLFF.

The chain couples TRBV6-5 to TRBJ2-5, with TRBD1 matching over 7 bases. Germline-derived CDR1 and CDR2 are MNHEY and SVGAGI. V shed 5 bases and J 7 bases; nucleotides not matched to a gene: 13. This CDR3 has 15 amino acids. CDR3 nucleotide sequence: TGTGCCAGCAGTACGGGACAGCGAAGTAGTAGGACCCAGTACTTC. Translation: CASSTGQRSSRTQYF.

The chain couples TRBV7-2 to TRBJ1-1, with D maybe TRBD1 (5 bases). The CDR3 is 14 residues long. Germline CDR1 and CDR2: SGHTA and FQGNSA. V lost 1 base to trimming and J lost 4 bases, with 10 bases between them. The CDR3 spells CASSLGDLGTEAFF. DNA for the CDR3: TGTGCCAGCAGCTTAGGGGACTTAGGCACTGAAGCTTTCTTT.

The rearrangement links TRBV27 to TRBJ1-5, with 8 nucleotides matching TRBD1. Trimming removed 4 bases from V and 0 bases from J; junction bases left unmatched: 8. This CDR3 contains 17 residues. CDR1 is MNHEY and CDR2 is SMNVEV in the germline V gene (reference sequence). The CDR3 nucleotides are TGTGCCAGCAGTTCGTACAGGGGGACTGTTAGCAATCAGCCCCAGCATTTT. Protein sequence: CASSSYRGTVSNQPQHF.

The chain has TRBV25-1 and TRBJ2-1; 11 bases line up with TRBD2. The ends lost 5 bases at V and 6 bases at J; junction bases unmatched: 6. Germline V gives CDR1 MGHDK, CDR2 SYGVNS. CDR3 size: 15 residues. The CDR3 DNA follows: TGTGCCAGCAGTCCCCATAGCGGGGGGGGCAATGAGCAGTTCTTC. Its protein product is CASSPHSGGGNEQFF.

The rearrangement joins TRBV6-5 to TRBJ1-3, with D unresolved. In germline, CDR1 is MNHEY, CDR2 SVGAGI. V was shortened by 6 bases and J by 0 bases, with 12 bases between the two germline ends. CDR3 length equals 15 residues. The CDR3 sequence: CASRLDAYSGNTIYF. DNA of the CDR3: TGTGCCAGCAGGCTTGACGCATACTCTGGAAACACCATATATTTT.

The chain uses TRBV5-1 and TRBJ2-1; 11 bases agree with TRBD2. V gave up 3 bases and J gave up 0 bases; unmatched junction bases: 11. The V gene's germline CDR1 is SGHRS and CDR2 YFSETQ. CDR3 length: 19 residues. CDR3 bases: TGCGCCAGCAGCTGGCCGAAGGGACTAGCGGAGAGCTCCTACAATGAGCAGTTCTTC. It codes for CASSWPKGLAESSYNEQFF.

The J gene is TRBJ2-5, the V gene TRBV11-3; a possible D gene is TRBD1 (6 bases). CDR1 is SGHNT and CDR2 is YENEEA in the germline V gene. V was cut by 1 base and J by 2 bases, with 8 bases left in between. The CDR3 extends over 14 amino acids. The CDR3 reads CASSLGGQQETQYF. Written as DNA, the CDR3 is TGTGCCAGCAGCTTAGGTGGACAGCAAGAGACCCAGTACTTC.

Of note for this clone: In the same sample, other DNA sequences code for this CDR3. The chain links TRBV7-2 to TRBJ2-1; D is ambiguous. From germline, CDR1 is SGHTA and CDR2 FQGNSA. This CDR3 has 11 amino acids. Deletions cut 7 bases from V and 7 bases from J, with 8 bases between. Here the CDR3 DNA reads TGTGCCAGCAACGTGGCGAATGAGCAGTTCTTC. Translating gives CASNVANEQFF.

The genes are TRBV11-1 and TRBJ2-7; 8 bases map to TRBD1. Germline V gene lookup returns CDR1 SGHAT and CDR2 FQDESV (reference sequence). Losses at the gene ends were 5 bases for V and 5 bases for J; bases not matched to a gene: 2. This CDR3 region has 12 residues. The CDR3 region has the DNA TGTGCCAGCAGCCCAGGGGGCGACGAGCAGTACTTC. Its translation: CASSPGGDEQYF.